This TCR beta chain was identified during a study of T cell repertoires in cytomegalovirus infection. Whole-study context: Public TCR beta signatures indicated both CMV infection and matching HLA type.

TCRdb ran MiXCR on the reads and lists one entry per CDR3 protein. The sample records some 800,000 distinct CDR3 sequences, about 33% being singletons. Study-level results: Across the ex vivo response, the dominant clonotypes were HLA-C-restricted CMV-specific TCR beta clonotypes.

For this clonotype: Its matching antigen is unknown. Here the CDR3 omits its conserved ending phenylalanine or tryptophan, so a read error is the likely source.

Here the sequenced sample was cultured CD8+ T cells from PBMCs, taken from culture after CMV antigen stimulation. This sequence was found in a human donor in good health (CMV status not recorded). Some clones in this sample may be carry-over from other donors' samples.

CDR3 sequence: CASKFASGGRDQPQHI. The DNA for the CDR3 is TGTGCCAGCAAGTTCGCCTCCGGGGGCAGGGATCAGCCCCAGCATATT. This chain links TRBV27 with TRBJ1-5; TRBD1 might be the D (6 bases). Germline assignment: CDR1 MNHEY and CDR2 SMNVEV (reference sequence). The ends were cut back, 7 bases at V and 5 bases at J, with 21 bases in the middle. This CDR3 has 16 amino acids.